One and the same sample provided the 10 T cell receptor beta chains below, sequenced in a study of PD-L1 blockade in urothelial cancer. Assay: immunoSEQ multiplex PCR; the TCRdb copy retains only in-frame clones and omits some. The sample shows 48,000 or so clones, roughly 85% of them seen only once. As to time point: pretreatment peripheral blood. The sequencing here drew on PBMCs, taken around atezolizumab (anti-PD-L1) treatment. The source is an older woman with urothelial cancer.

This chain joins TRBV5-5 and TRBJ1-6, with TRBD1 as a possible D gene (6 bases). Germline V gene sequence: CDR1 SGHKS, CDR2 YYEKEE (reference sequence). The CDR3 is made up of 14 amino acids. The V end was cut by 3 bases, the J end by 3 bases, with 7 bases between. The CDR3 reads CASSSDSYNSPLHF. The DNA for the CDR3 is TGTGCCAGCAGCTCGGACAGCTATAATTCACCCCTCCACTTT.

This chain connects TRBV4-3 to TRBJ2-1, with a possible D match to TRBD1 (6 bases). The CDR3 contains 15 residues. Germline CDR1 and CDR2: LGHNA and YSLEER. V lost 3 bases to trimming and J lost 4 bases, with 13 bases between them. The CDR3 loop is CASSQLPGEYNEQFF. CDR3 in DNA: TGCGCCAGCAGCCAGTTGCCAGGGGAATACAATGAGCAGTTCTTC.

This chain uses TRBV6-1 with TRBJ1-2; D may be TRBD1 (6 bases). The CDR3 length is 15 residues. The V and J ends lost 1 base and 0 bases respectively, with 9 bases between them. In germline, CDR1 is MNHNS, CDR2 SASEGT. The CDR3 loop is CASSEGQAPNYGYTF. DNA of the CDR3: TGTGCCAGCAGTGAAGGACAGGCCCCTAACTATGGCTACACCTTC.

The chain's CDR3 is CASSNQRGAGNTIYF. DNA for the CDR3: TGTGCCAGCAGCAACCAGCGGGGTGCTGGAAACACCATATATTTT. The chain couples TRBV13 to TRBJ1-3; no reliable D call. The CDR3 consists of 15 residues. The V gene lost 5 bases and the J gene lost 2 bases, with 13 bases spanning the gap. Germline loops: CDR1 PRHDT, CDR2 FYEKMQ (reference sequence).

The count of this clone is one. CDR3 amino acids: CASSLVLGATNEKLFF. The CDR3 nucleotides are TGTGCCAGCAGCTTAGTTCTGGGAGCAACTAATGAAAAACTGTTTTTT. The chain is built from TRBV7-8 and TRBJ1-4, with D unclear. Germline V gives CDR1 SGHVS, CDR2 FQNEAQ. The CDR3 has 16 amino acids. The germline V and J ends were trimmed by 1 base and 0 bases, with 9 bases remaining between them. The complete variable domain, with remaining parts taken from reference TRBV7-8 and TRBJ1-4, reads GAGVSQSPRYKVAKRGQDVALRCDPISGHVSLFWYQQALGQGPEFLTYFQNEAQLDKSGLPSDRFFAERPEGSVSTLKIQRTQQEDSAVYLCASSLVLGATNEKLFFGSGTQLSVL.

CDR3 nucleotides: TGCGCCAGCAGCCAAGATCGGCGACTAGGTCTCGAGCAGTACTTC. Translation: CASSQDRRLGLEQYF. The chain uses TRBV4-3 and TRBJ2-7; weak D call: TRBD2 (6 bases). V lost 0 bases, J lost 6 bases, and 15 bases lay in between. This CDR3 region has 15 residues. CDR1 and CDR2 (germline): LGHNA, YSLEER.

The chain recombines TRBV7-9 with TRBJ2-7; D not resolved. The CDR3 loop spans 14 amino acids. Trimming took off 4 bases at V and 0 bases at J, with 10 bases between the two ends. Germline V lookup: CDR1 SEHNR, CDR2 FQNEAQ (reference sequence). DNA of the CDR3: TGTGCCAGCAGCTCCATGGGCACCTCCTACGAGCAGTACTTC. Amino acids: CASSSMGTSYEQYF.

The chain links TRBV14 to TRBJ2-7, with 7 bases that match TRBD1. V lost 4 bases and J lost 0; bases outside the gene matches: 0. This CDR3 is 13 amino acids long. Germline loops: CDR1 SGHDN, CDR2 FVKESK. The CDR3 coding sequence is TGTGCCAGCAGCCGGGACAGCTCCTACGAGCAGTACTTC. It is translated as CASSRDSSYEQYF.

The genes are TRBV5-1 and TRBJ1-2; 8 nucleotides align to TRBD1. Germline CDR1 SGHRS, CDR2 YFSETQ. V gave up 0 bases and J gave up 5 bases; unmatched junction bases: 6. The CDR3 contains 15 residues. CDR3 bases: TGCGCCAGCAGCTTGGCCCCAGGGGGCCGTTATGGCTACACCTTC. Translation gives CASSLAPGGRYGYTF.

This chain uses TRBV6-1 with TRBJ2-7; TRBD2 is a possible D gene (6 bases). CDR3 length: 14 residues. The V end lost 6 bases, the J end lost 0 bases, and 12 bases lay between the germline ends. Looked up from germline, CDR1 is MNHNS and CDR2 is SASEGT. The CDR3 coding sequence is TGTGCCAGCAGGGTTCCGGGACTCTCCTACGAGCAGTACTTC. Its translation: CASRVPGLSYEQYF.